The clone carrying this T cell receptor (beta chain) was seen repeatedly, ten times or more. Antigen unknown. Trimming pared 4 bases from V and 4 bases from J, leaving 13 bases between. Germline V gives CDR1 KGHSH, CDR2 LQKENI. The CDR3 runs to 14 residues. TCRdb re-called the reads with MiXCR, one entry per CDR3 protein. This table holds some 6,500 distinct CDR3 sequences, 15% to 20% found once. This sample is part of a study of liver allograft versus peripheral blood T cells. Study-level information: Transplanted livers held T cell receptor repertoires, and these were compared with repertoires in recipients' peripheral blood.

The study's findings and limits: Repertoires found inside liver allografts reportedly differed from T cell receptor repertoires in peripheral blood.

This clonotype was obtained from a human patient who had a liver transplant. Some T cells here may be from the graft donor. This sequence joins TRBV18 and TRBJ1-2; D call uncertain. CDR3 sequence: CASSRLALPYGYTF. CDR3 in DNA: TGTGCCAGCTCACGCCTAGCGCTACCCTATGGCTACACCTTC.